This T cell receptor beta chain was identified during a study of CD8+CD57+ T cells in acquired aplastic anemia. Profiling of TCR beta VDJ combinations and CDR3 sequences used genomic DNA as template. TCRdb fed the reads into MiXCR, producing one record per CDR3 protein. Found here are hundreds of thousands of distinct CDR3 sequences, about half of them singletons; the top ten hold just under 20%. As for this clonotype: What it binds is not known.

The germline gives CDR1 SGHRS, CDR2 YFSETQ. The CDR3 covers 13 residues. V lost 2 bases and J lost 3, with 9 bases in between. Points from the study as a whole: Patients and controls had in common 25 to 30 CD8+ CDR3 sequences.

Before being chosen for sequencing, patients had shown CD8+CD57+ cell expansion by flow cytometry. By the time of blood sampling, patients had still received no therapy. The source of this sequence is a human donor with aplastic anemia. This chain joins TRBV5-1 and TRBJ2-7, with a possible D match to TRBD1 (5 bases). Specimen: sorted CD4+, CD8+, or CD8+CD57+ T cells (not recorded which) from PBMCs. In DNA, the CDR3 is TGCGCCAGCAGCTTTACCACAGGCTACGAGCAGTACGTC. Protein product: CASSFTTGYEQYV.